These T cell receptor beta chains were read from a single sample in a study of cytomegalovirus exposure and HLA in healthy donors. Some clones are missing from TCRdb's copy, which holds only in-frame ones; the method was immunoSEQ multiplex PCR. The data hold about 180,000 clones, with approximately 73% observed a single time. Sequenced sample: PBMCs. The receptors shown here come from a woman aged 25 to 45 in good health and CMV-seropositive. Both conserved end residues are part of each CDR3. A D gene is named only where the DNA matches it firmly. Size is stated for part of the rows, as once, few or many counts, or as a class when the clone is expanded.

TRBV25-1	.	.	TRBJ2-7	TGTGCCAACAGTGAACGGGGGGCCGGGGGCTACGAGCAGTACTTC	CANSERGAGGYEQYF
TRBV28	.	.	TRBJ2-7	TGTGCCAGCAGTTTCCGCGGAGGGTACGAGCAGTACTTC	CASSFRGGYEQYF
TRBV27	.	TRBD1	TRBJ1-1	TGTGCCAGCCACCACAACCAGGGGGCCATCACTGAAGCTTTCTTT	CASHHNQGAITEAFF
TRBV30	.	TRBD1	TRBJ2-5	TGTGCCCCGGCTTCCGGGACAGGGGCAGAGACCCAGTACTTC	CAPASGTGAETQYF
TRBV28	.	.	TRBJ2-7	TGTGCCAGCAGTTTATTCGGGACTGGTTCCTACGAGCAGTACTTC	CASSLFGTGSYEQYF
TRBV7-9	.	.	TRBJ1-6	TGTGCCAGCAGTCCCCCGGTTCCCAATTCACCCCTCCACTTT	CASSPPVPNSPLHF
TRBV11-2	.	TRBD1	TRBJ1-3	TGTGCCAGCAGCTCCAACGGACAGGGTGGAAACACCATATATTTT	CASSSNGQGGNTIYF
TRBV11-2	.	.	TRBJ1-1	TGTGCCAGCAGCTTAGTGGGCCGGAACACTGAAGCTTTCTTT	CASSLVGRNTEAFF
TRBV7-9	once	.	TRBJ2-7	TGTGCCAGCAGCTACTCCGGCGCCCGTAGAGGGGAGCAGTACTTC	CASSYSGARRGEQYF
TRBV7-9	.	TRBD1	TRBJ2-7	TGTGCCAGCAGCACCCCGGACAGGCACTACGAGCAGTACTTC	CASSTPDRHYEQYF
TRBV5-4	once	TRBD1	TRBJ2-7	TGTGCCAGCAGCCGGACAGGGTCCTACGAGCAGTACTTC	CASSRTGSYEQYF
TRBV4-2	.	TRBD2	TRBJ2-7	TGTGCCAGCAGCCAAGGGGAGGGATCCTTAGGGGCGCAGTACTTC	CASSQGEGSLGAQYF
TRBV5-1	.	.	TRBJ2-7	TGCGCCAGCAGCTTGTTGGACCGGGCGGGGGCCACCGCCGAGCAGTACTTC	CASSLLDRAGATAEQYF
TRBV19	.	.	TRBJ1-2	TGTGCCAGTAGCCCTACCTCGACCGGGAAGTACTCTTACTCATTC	CASSPTSTGKYSYSF
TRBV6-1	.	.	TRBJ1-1	TGTGCCAGCAGTAGGGACACCGGGAAGGCTTTCTTT	CASSRDTGKAFF
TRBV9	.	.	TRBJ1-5	TGTGCCAGCAGCGTAGACAGTCGCAATCAGCCCCAGCATTTT	CASSVDSRNQPQHF
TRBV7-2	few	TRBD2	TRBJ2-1	TGTGCCAGCAGCTTCCGCGGGGGGACCTACAATGAGCAGTTCTTC	CASSFRGGTYNEQFF
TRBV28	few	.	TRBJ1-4	TGTGCCAGCAGTTTTCCCGGGAGGACTAATGAAAAACTGTTTTTT	CASSFPGRTNEKLFF
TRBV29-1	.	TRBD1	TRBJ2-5	TGCAGCGTCCCGACAGGGGGGAGGGAGACCCAGTACTTC	CSVPTGGRETQYF
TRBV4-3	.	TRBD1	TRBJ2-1	TGCGCCAGCAGCCAAGTTTACAGGGGGCTGGAACAGTTCTTC	CASSQVYRGLEQFF
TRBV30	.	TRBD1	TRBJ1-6	TGTGCCTGGACGGGACAGTATAATTCACCCCTCCACTTT	CAWTGQYNSPLHF
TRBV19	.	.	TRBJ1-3	TGTGCCAGTAGTTTATGGACCGACAGTCCGTCTGGAAACACCATATATTTT	CASSLWTDSPSGNTIYF
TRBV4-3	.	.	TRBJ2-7	TGCGCCAGCAGCCTATCAGGGTCCTACTCCTACGAGCAGTACTTC	CASSLSGSYSYEQYF
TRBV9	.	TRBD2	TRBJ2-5	TGTGCCAGCAGCGTAGAGGGACTAGCCAGCGAGACCCAGTACTTC	CASSVEGLASETQYF
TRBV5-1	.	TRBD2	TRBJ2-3	TGCGCCAGCAGCATGGGACTAGCGGGGCGGTCGGCCTTCGCAGATACGCAGTATTTT	CASSMGLAGRSAFADTQYF
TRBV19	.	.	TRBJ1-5	TGTGCCAGTAAGCAGGGAAATCAGCCCCAGCATTTT	CASKQGNQPQHF
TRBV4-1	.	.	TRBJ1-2	TGCGCCAGCAGCCACCCCGGGGAAAAGCCTAACTATGGCTACACCTTC	CASSHPGEKPNYGYTF
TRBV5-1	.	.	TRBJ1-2	TGCGCCAGCAGCGTGGGAGGGTATGGCTACACCTTC	CASSVGGYGYTF
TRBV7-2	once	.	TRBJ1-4	TGTGCCAGCAGCCCGCCGGGTCTTAATGAAAAACTGTTTTTT	CASSPPGLNEKLFF
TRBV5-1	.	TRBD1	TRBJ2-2	TGCGCCAGCAGATTCGACAGGGACACCGGGGAGCTGTTTTTT	CASRFDRDTGELFF
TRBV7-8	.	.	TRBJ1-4	TGTGCCAGCAGCTCGGGATTCTTGGGGGAAAAACTGTTTTTT	CASSSGFLGEKLFF
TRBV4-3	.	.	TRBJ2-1	TGCGCCAGCAGCCAAGATGGAGCCAGCTACAATGAGCAGTTCTTC	CASSQDGASYNEQFF
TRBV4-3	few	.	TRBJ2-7	TGCGCCAGCAGCCCGAGAGCGGATGAGGGTACCTACGAGCAGTACTTC	CASSPRADEGTYEQYF
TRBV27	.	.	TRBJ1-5	TGTGCCAGCAGCGCGGGGGCAGGGGATCAGCCCCAGCATTTT	CASSAGAGDQPQHF
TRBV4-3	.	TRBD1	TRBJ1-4	TGCGCCAGCAGCCAAGGACCCCCGGGACAGGGCAGGGAAAAACTGTTTTTT	CASSQGPPGQGREKLFF
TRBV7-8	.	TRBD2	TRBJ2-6	TGTGCCAGCAGCTTAGAATCGGCGGGGGGGGCGTCCAGCTCTGGGGCCAACGTCCTGACTTTC	CASSLESAGGASSSGANVLTF
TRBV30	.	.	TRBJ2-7	TGTGCCTGGAGTGTCGGGGGGCCCTACGAGCAGTACTTC	CAWSVGGPYEQYF
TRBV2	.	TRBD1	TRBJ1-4	TGTGCCAGCAGTCCGGACAGGAGTAATGAAAAACTGCTTTTT	CASSPDRSNEKLLF
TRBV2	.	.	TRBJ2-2	TGTGCCAGCAGGGACCTATTTAGACAGTACACCGGGGAGCTGTTTTTT	CASRDLFRQYTGELFF
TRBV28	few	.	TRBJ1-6	TGTGCCAGCAGTTTGGGGACAACAAGTACCCCTATTTCACCCCTCCACTTT	CASSLGTTSTPISPLHF
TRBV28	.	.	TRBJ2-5	TGTGCCAGCAGGCAGGGCCAAGAGACCCAGTACTTC	CASRQGQETQYF